Sequencing of this T cell receptor (beta chain) was carried out in a study of cytomegalovirus exposure and HLA in healthy donors (dated 2017 in TCRdb). Looking at the study overall: An earlier analysis of approximately 640 of the donors reported about 250 Gb of sequence data and some 120 million unique TCR beta sequences from some 180 million T cells. Roughly 320 gigabases of sequencing data and 75 million to 85 million unique TCR sequences made up an early release that covered approximately 700 HLA-typed donors. The genetic ancestry cluster associated with self-reported Caucasian donors included 80% to 90% of the roughly 380 genotyped donors. The aim of the study was to test whether cataloging public T cell receptors could identify signatures of past pathogen exposure. The study profiled the T cell repertoires of approximately 700 subjects by immunosequencing and related them to cytomegalovirus serostatus. In addition to the first cohort of 666 subjects, a separate validation cohort of around 110 different subjects was used. The study combined high-throughput TCR immunosequencing, statistical association of individual TCRs with disease status, and machine learning to predict cytomegalovirus infection status. A later analysis re-examined previously published TCR beta repertoires from hundreds of donors and added high-resolution HLA genotyping to investigate patterns of TCR occurrence. The later analysis used no new phenotypic data to find candidate immune exposures, relying instead on TCR beta sequences and their occurrence across donors. An earlier analysis of roughly 580 of the donors used high-throughput TCR beta sequencing to judge whether each TCR beta V gene segment behaved as functional or pseudogenic. Donor age, sex, ethnicity and CMV serostatus were compiled alongside the repertoire data. Genome-wide SNP genotypes for about 60% of the roughly 700 donors were used in a later genetic analysis, which treated that subset as a discovery cohort. All discovery cohort repertoires had been generated on a single sequencing platform. HLA typing included class I and class II loci at four-digit resolution. The number of donors typed differed by locus, with 629-630 for A, B, C, DRB1 and DQB1, roughly 520 for DQA1, about 610 for DPA1, and some 440 for DPB1. Several DR-DQ haplotypes were handled as single units for association and clustering, since linkage in the cohort was strong. Among around 400 genotyped donors of the cohort, an average of approximately 240,000 unique TCR beta nucleotide sequences was sequenced per donor, of which about 18% were non-productive.

Results and caveats for the whole study, not just this receptor: In both the original and validation cohorts, the classifier was reported to diagnose cytomegalovirus status with high specificity and sensitivity. A later analysis found that most CMV-associated TCR beta chains appeared HLA-restricted, with HLA associations seemingly driven largely by CMV exposure. The authors suggested that the approach could potentially be extended to other disease states and immunological phenotypes. A later analysis reported that several top co-occurrence clusters appeared linked to parvovirus B19, influenza, CMV and Epstein-Barr virus. In vitro tests confirmed that a few of the cytomegalovirus-associated TCR beta chains recognize cytomegalovirus antigens. Strong co-occurrence of HLA alleles, especially DR and DQ, made assigning TCR associations to individual alleles difficult. A later genetic analysis associated a missense DCLRE1C variant with V-gene and J-gene trimming of TCR beta chains, and an independent cohort replicated the association. A group of highly shared sequence variants was considered likely to be a technical artifact of the sequencing pipeline. In a later analysis, HLA-associated TCR beta chains were found to be more clonally expanded and to have lower generation probabilities than equally common non-associated chains. Roughly 15 rarely observed V segments, including chromosome 9 orphons, were excluded from the earlier analysis of a few hundred of the donors because counts were too low. CMV serostatus was the only immune exposure information available for the cohort. Roughly uniform sequencing depth across donors was assumed in presence/absence analyses, although this assumption may not hold. A total of fewer than 200 TCR beta chains were listed by the study as associated with cytomegalovirus. In a later analysis, the rate of TCR association differed among HLA loci, with DRB1 alleles having the most associated TCRs and HLA-C alleles having the fewest. In a later analysis, 16,951 TCR beta sequences were associated with specific HLA alleles at a false discovery rate of 0.05. Broadly in line with IMGT annotations, most TCR beta V segments showed up in productive rearrangements about 87% or about 30% of the time in an earlier analysis of around 600 of the donors. HLA typing was unavailable for some donors at each locus, so association tests used only the typed subset. Most TCR sequences were observed very rarely across donors, whereas some public TCRs were present in many individuals. A further reported finding was that TCR beta sequences accurately predicted the HLA-A and HLA-B alleles for most subjects in the first cohort. This cohort had only TCR beta chains sequenced, and the lack of alpha or paired-chain data limited which features could be detected. Correlated functional status among segregating V segments might reflect linkage disequilibrium, but an unknown experimental factor could not be ruled out. A later genetic analysis reported fewer N-insertions in productive TCRs among donors in an Asian-associated ancestry cluster than the 666-donor mean.

Library preparation used the immunoSEQ multiplex PCR assay. The multiplex PCR relied on a mix of 60 forward primers for TCR Vbeta segments and 13 reverse primers for TCR Jbeta segments. A multiplex PCR assay on genomic DNA amplified the CDR3 region of rearranged TCR beta genes. Amplified TCR beta libraries were sequenced as 87-base-pair reads on the Illumina HiSeq System. The published analysis was carried out like this. A later analysis counted 75 million to 100 million unique TCR beta chains across the 600 to 850 repertoires, and approximately 11 million of these chains were shared by at least two donors. A nearest-neighbor algorithm error-corrected the raw reads and collapsed the reads into unique sequences, merging closely related sequences to remove PCR and sequencing errors. CDR3 sequences were aligned to IMGT reference sequences to assign V, D and J gene segments. Each retained sequence needed at least a six-nucleotide match to both a V gene segment and a J gene segment. Rearrangements were classified as productive when the CDR3 lacked stop codons and remained in frame with V and J, and all other rearrangements were classified as non-productive. CDR3 was defined by IMGT convention, running from the second conserved V-encoded cysteine to the conserved J-encoded phenylalanine. Sequences without an unambiguous match to a single V gene segment were excluded from the earlier analysis of a few hundred of the donors. An earlier analysis of fewer than 650 of the donors classified V segments as functional when productive rearrangements were above 56.7% and as segregating when the standard deviation between donors was above 5%. A statistical classification framework was developed to diagnose cytomegalovirus status using the catalog of TCR beta chain sequences. In a later analysis, V and J genes were assigned by comparing TCR nucleotide sequences against IMGT/GENE-DB human TR gene sequences. In a later analysis, CDR3 sequences and most-parsimonious VDJ recombination scenarios were assigned using the TCRdist pipeline. A later analysis defined each TCR beta chain by its CDR3 amino acid sequence plus V-gene family, and excluded reads lacking a unique V-gene family. In a later analysis, 500 to 700 highly shared, low-generation-probability nucleotide sequences were removed to address suspected cross-contamination and a sequencing artifact. In a later analysis, a clonal expansion index was calculated for each public chain from normalized within-repertoire ranks of inferred template counts. A later analysis computed generation probabilities with a VDJ recombination model fitted to out-of-frame rearrangements, and checked the results against IGoR. In a later analysis, TCR-TCR, TCR-HLA and TCR-CMV co-occurrence was scored with hypergeometric tests, and a repertoire-size bias correction was applied to TCR pairs. A later analysis estimated false discovery rates by permuting HLA or CMV assignments 20 times. In a later analysis, co-occurring TCRs were grouped using DBSCAN, and TCRdist sequence similarity was added for clustering within HLA-allele-positive subsets. For co-occurrence clustering, repertoires with fewer than 30,000 or more than 120,000 public chains were excluded, along with several repertoires with anomalous nucleotide sharing. TCRdb took this table from immuneACCESS and kept in-frame rearrangements with V and J called. Such tables lack part of the clones; where checked against another copy, unresolved V genes explain under half of the gap, and the rest is unexplained. V, J and clone size derive from that table, while D and trimming were established from the DNA sequence. The sample table records 80,000 to 100,000 clones; roughly 70% of these occur just once. The ten top clones hold 20% to 25% of the sample.

A remark on this clone: Its antigen remains unidentified. The sample holds no much larger clone one base away, and base qualities are not on file.

The cohort was made up of hundreds of healthy bone marrow donors. At the time of sampling, all cohort members were nominally healthy, though unrecorded immune exposures were likely present. The donor tested CMV seropositive, placing the donor among the approximately 290 seropositive members of the cohort. Every donor gave a peripheral blood sample, and the peripheral blood mononuclear cells from that sample were used for TCR beta sequencing. The Qiagen DNeasy Blood Extraction Kit was used to extract genomic DNA from the blood cell samples. This TCR was sampled from a man aged 30-40 years in good health and CMV-seropositive. The source material was PBMCs.

CDR3 loop: CASSELGTGYLNQPQHF. The DNA reads TGTGCCAGCAGTGAACTCGGGACAGGGTATCTCAATCAGCCCCAGCATTTT. Recombination joined TRBV6-1 with TRBJ1-5; 9 bases in between match TRBD1. The CDR3 runs 17 residues from the cysteine to the phenylalanine. Only the CDR3 region is kept as DNA, spanning 51 bases read in frame from base 1. Per the germline V gene, MNHNS is the CDR1 and SASEGT is the CDR2. Relative to germline, V is missing 2 bases and J is missing 3 bases, with 8 bases of the junction outside any gene match.